One sample yielded the 27 T cell receptor beta chains listed below, sequenced in a study of T-cell reconstitution after alpha-beta-depleted transplantation in children (TCRdb year 2016). Library prep was done by PCR. TCRdb names Illumina HiSeq 2500 as the instrument used. TCR library preparation used molecular barcoding, with unique molecular identifiers applied to normalize quantification of the TCRbeta repertoire. TCRdb passed the public sequencing reads through fastp at Q25 and MiXCR, retaining productive beta sequences. Every entry covers one CDR3 protein and lists the most common genes and DNA from its rows. The sample includes some 300,000 distinct CDR3 sequences, with over 9% observed a single time. Roughly 7.1% of the sample belongs to the ten largest clones. Reading the label with the study, this specimen's treatment or condition is: allogeneic hematopoietic cell transplantation with graft depleted of TCRalphabeta T cells and CD19 B cells.

The sample in question was PBMCs, obtained before TCRalphabeta/CD19-depleted stem cell transplant. These receptor sequences come from a boy in the first two years of life with acute myeloid leukemia, due to receive a stem cell transplant.

The sample holds many counts of this clonotype. This rearrangement joins TRBV12-3 or TRBV12-4 to TRBJ1-3; D is unresolved. The CDR3 has 13 residues. The V end was cut by 8 bases, the J end by 0 bases, with 8 bases between. CDR3 in amino acids: CASGYSSGNTIYF. In DNA form, the CDR3 reads TGTGCCAGCGGCTACAGCTCTGGAAACACCATATATTTT.

The CDR3: CASSPQVSGANVLTF. The CDR3 bases are TGTGCCAGCAGCCCCCAGGTCTCTGGGGCCAACGTCCTGACTTTC. This chain joins TRBV14 and TRBJ2-6; no firm D call. V was clipped by 4 bases and J by 0 bases, with 7 bases between them. CDR1 and CDR2 from the germline V gene are SGHDN and FVKESK. This CDR3 has 15 amino acids.

This clonotype showed up many times. The genes are TRBV28 and TRBJ1-2, with a tentative D call TRBD1 (6 bases). This CDR3 contains 15 residues. Trimming cost V 2 bases and J 8 bases, with 18 bases left between them. CDR1 is MDHEN, CDR2 SYDVKM, per germline. The CDR3 is CASSLLTGRGGGYTF. Here the CDR3 DNA reads TGTGCCAGCAGTTTACTGACAGGCCGTGGGGGGGGCTACACCTTC.

This clonotype was counted ten times or more. The chain uses TRBV5-6 and TRBJ2-3, with no clear D. Deletions cut 2 bases from V and 5 bases from J, with 3 bases between. This CDR3 spans 11 amino acids. The germline V gene encodes CDR1 SGHDT and CDR2 YYEEEE. CDR3 region: CASSLIDTQYF. The CDR3 DNA follows: TGTGCCAGCAGCTTAATAGATACGCAGTATTTT.

Many counts were recorded for this clonotype. The CDR3 region is CASSFRTGAYEQYF. The CDR3 coding sequence is TGCGCCAGCAGCTTCCGGACAGGTGCCTACGAGCAGTACTTC. The chain recombines TRBV5-1 with TRBJ2-7; TRBD1 aligns across 7 bases. Unmatched junction bases numbered 4, after V lost 2 bases and J lost 2 bases. Germline-derived CDR1 and CDR2 are SGHRS and YFSETQ. There are 14 residues in the CDR3.

This clonotype was detected ten times or more. V and J are TRBV28 and TRBJ2-3, with 9 bases that match TRBD1. From germline, CDR1 is MDHEN and CDR2 SYDVKM. Losses at the gene ends were 6 bases for V and 3 bases for J; bases not matched to a gene: 4. The CDR3 extends over 14 amino acids. For the CDR3, the DNA is TGTGCCAGCAGGCCCGACAGGGGGACAGATACGCAGTATTTT. It codes for CASRPDRGTDTQYF.

This clonotype has a count of ten or more. The chain employs TRBV28 and TRBJ1-1; the match to TRBD1 covers 8 bases. The germline V gene has CDR1 MDHEN and CDR2 SYDVKM. CDR3 size: 14 residues. Losses at the gene ends were 5 bases for V and 6 bases for J; bases not matched to a gene: 8. The CDR3 sequence: CASSMTGEIAEAFF. Here the CDR3 DNA reads TGTGCCAGCAGTATGACAGGGGAGATCGCTGAAGCTTTCTTT.

This clonotype showed up many times. The gene calls are TRBV5-1 and TRBJ1-1; the D is unclear. Germline values: CDR1 SGHRS, CDR2 YFSETQ. Trimming stripped 2 bases from V and 4 bases from J, with 15 bases between. This CDR3 spans 15 amino acids. For the CDR3, the DNA is TGCGCCAGCAGCTTCCGGGATTCACGGAGCACTGAAGCTTTCTTT. Translation gives CASSFRDSRSTEAFF.

A few counts support this clonotype. This chain joins TRBV6-2 or TRBV6-3 and TRBJ2-2; D remains unclear. The CDR3 length is 16 residues. Trimming removed 5 bases at V and 0 bases at J, with 13 bases between. The germline CDR1 and CDR2 sequences are MNHEY and SVGEGT. The CDR3 here is CASSPNMASNTGELFF. As DNA, the CDR3 is TGTGCCAGCAGTCCCAACATGGCGTCGAACACCGGGGAGCTGTTTTTT.

The rearrangement joins TRBV11-3 to TRBJ2-7; the D call may be TRBD1 or TRBD2 (7 bases each). Trimming removed 5 bases from V and 4 bases from J, with 18 bases in between. The CDR3 covers 15 residues. CDR1 SGHNT and CDR2 YENEEA come from the germline V gene. The CDR3 nucleotides read TGTGCCAGCAGCCTCAGGGGGAAGGGGGGGTACGAGCAGTACTTC. Translated, it gives CASSLRGKGGYEQYF.

As concerns this clonotype: Being one base from a much bigger clone, this may be a read error. The rearrangement joins TRBV12-3 or TRBV12-4 to TRBJ1-5, with no clear D. The V gene lost 6 bases and the J gene lost 1 base, with 10 bases spanning the gap. This CDR3 is 14 amino acids long. The CDR3 is CASSSHGSNQPQHF. The CDR3 bases are TGTGCCAGCAGCTCACATGGGAGCAATCAGCCCCAGCATTTT.

The chain recombines TRBV4-2 with TRBJ2-7; tentatively, D is TRBD1 (6 bases). Between the trimmed V and J ends, which lost 0 bases and 13 bases, there was a span of 13 bases. The CDR3 consists of 12 residues. Germline values: CDR1 LGHNA, CDR2 YNFKEQ. For the CDR3, the DNA is TGTGCCAGCAGCCAAGACCTGAACAGGGTCTACTTC. It is translated as CASSQDLNRVYF.

This clonotype occurred many times. The V gene is TRBV5-1, the J gene TRBJ2-1; no clear D gene. This CDR3 is 16 amino acids long. V lost 5 bases and J 0 bases, leaving 15 bases between the germline ends. Germline values: CDR1 SGHRS, CDR2 YFSETQ. CDR3: CASSFRRPLSYNEQFF. The CDR3 nucleotides are TGCGCCAGCAGTTTCCGACGGCCCCTCTCCTACAATGAGCAGTTCTTC.

This clonotype has at least ten counts. The gene calls are TRBV9 and TRBJ2-5, with TRBD2 as a possible D gene (7 bases). From germline, CDR1 is SGDLS and CDR2 YYNGEE. The CDR3 consists of 15 residues. Trimming shortened V by 1 base and J by 3 bases, and 13 bases separated the two germline ends. The CDR3: CASSVFGGREETQYF. CDR3 DNA sequence: TGTGCCAGCAGCGTATTCGGGGGGCGGGAAGAGACCCAGTACTTC.

This clonotype was counted many times. This chain joins TRBV28 and TRBJ2-5; unclear D gene. This CDR3 spans 14 amino acids. The ends were cut back, 7 bases at V and 7 bases at J, with 19 bases in the middle. CDR1 MDHEN and CDR2 SYDVKM come from the germline V gene. CDR3: CASNDPPGSTTQYF. In nucleotides, the CDR3 is TGTGCCAGCAACGACCCCCCGGGCTCAACGACCCAGTACTTC.

This clonotype occurred many times. This rearrangement joins TRBV7-2 to TRBJ2-2; 7 bases line up with TRBD1. Germline lookup yields CDR1 SGHTA and CDR2 FQGNSA. The CDR3 covers 16 residues. Unmatched junction bases numbered 7, after V lost 5 bases and J lost 1 base. CDR3 region: CASSPRQGLNTGELFF. The CDR3 DNA is TGTGCCAGCAGCCCCCGACAGGGCCTGAACACCGGGGAGCTGTTTTTT.

The sample holds many counts of this clonotype. This sequence joins TRBV7-9 and TRBJ2-1; the D gene is possibly TRBD2 (7 bases). The germline V and J ends were trimmed by 1 base and 0 bases, with 10 bases remaining between them. The CDR3 runs to 16 residues. Per germline, CDR1 SEHNR and CDR2 FQNEAQ (reference sequence). CDR3 loop: CASSLEGGDSYNEQFF. Written as DNA, the CDR3 is TGTGCCAGCAGCTTAGAGGGGGGGGACTCCTACAATGAGCAGTTCTTC.

In its sample, this clonotype was seen many times. The V gene is TRBV29-1, the J gene TRBJ2-7, with TRBD1 identical over 8 bases. Germline CDR1 is SQVTM and CDR2 is ANQGSEA. The CDR3 sequence is 14 residues long. J lost 2 bases, V lost 4 bases, and 7 bases had no gene match. CDR3 protein: CSVARQQGAYEQYF. CDR3 nucleotide sequence: TGCAGCGTTGCGCGACAACAGGGGGCCTACGAGCAGTACTTC.

This clonotype was observed many times. This sequence joins TRBV20-1 and TRBJ2-7; TRBD2 matches at 9 bases. J lost 4 bases, V lost 1 base, and 8 bases had no gene match. Germline V lookup: CDR1 DFQATT, CDR2 SNEGSKA (reference sequence). The CDR3 runs 15 residues. This CDR3 reads CSARGRRGGSYEQYF. The DNA of the CDR3 is TGCAGTGCTAGAGGAAGGCGGGGGGGCTCTTACGAGCAGTACTTC.

This clonotype was detected ten times or more. The rearrangement links TRBV15 to TRBJ2-7; TRBD2 might be the D (5 bases). The CDR3 consists of 15 residues. Trimming cost V 2 bases and J 3 bases, with 14 bases left between them. The germline CDR1 and CDR2 sequences are LNHNV and YYDKDF (reference sequence). CDR3 region: CATSRPLSGSYEQYF. In DNA, the CDR3 is TGTGCCACCAGCAGACCTCTCTCGGGAAGCTACGAGCAGTACTTC.

This clonotype has ten or more counts. The chain employs TRBV6-5 and TRBJ1-3; tentative D call: TRBD1 (5 bases). Deletions cut 4 bases from V and 3 bases from J, with 7 bases between. The CDR3 totals 13 residues. CDR1 and CDR2 from the germline V gene are MNHEY and SVGAGI. The chain's CDR3 is CASSWGSGNTIYF. In DNA form, the CDR3 reads TGTGCCAGCAGTTGGGGGAGTGGAAACACCATATATTTT.

This clonotype appeared many times. The chain combines TRBV6-2 or TRBV6-3 with TRBJ1-5; D is unresolved. Germline CDR1 MNHEY, CDR2 SVGEGT. This CDR3 has 15 amino acids. V dropped 10 bases and J dropped 0 bases, with 16 bases sitting between them. The CDR3 sequence is CANVGKGYSNQPQHF. CDR3 DNA sequence: TGTGCCAACGTTGGAAAGGGCTATAGCAATCAGCCCCAGCATTTT.

This clonotype was seen repeatedly, ten times or more. The CDR3 bases are TGTGCCAGCAGTATCTTGACCGGCTCAGAGCAGTTCTTC. Translating it yields CASSILTGSEQFF. The chain has TRBV28 and TRBJ2-1; D remains ambiguous. This CDR3 has 13 amino acids. Trimming removed 5 bases from V and 10 bases from J, with 15 bases in between. Germline V gene sequence: CDR1 MDHEN, CDR2 SYDVKM.

The V and J genes are TRBV10-3 and TRBJ2-5; D is unresolved. This CDR3 contains 13 residues. V was trimmed by 2 bases and J by 3 bases, leaving 7 bases between them. Germline V gene sequence: CDR1 ENHRY, CDR2 SYGVKD. The CDR3 bases are TGTGCCATCAGTGAGGGCCACAAAGAGACCCAGTACTTC. This gives the protein CAISEGHKETQYF.

This clonotype was counted a few times. This chain connects TRBV7-6 to TRBJ2-1; D assignment may be TRBD1 or TRBD2 (6 bases each). The CDR3 contains 17 residues. V lost 2 bases, J lost 5 bases, and 19 bases lay in between. Per the germline V gene, CDR1 is SGHVS and CDR2 is FNYEAQ. CDR3 nucleotides: TGTGCCAGCAGCTTATATTTGGGGGGCCGATACAACAATGAGCAGTTCTTC. It yields the protein CASSLYLGGRYNNEQFF. The whole variable domain, filled in from reference TRBV7-6 and TRBJ2-1, reads GAGVSQSPRYKVTKRGQDVALRCDPISGHVSLYWYRQALGQGPEFLTYFNYEAQQDKSGLPNDRFSAERPEGSISTLTIQRTEQRDSAMYRCASSLYLGGRYNNEQFFGPGTRLTVL.

Many counts were recorded for this clonotype. The chain employs TRBV5-1 and TRBJ2-1; TRBD1 matches at 10 bases. The ends lost 5 bases at V and 5 bases at J; junction bases unmatched: 7. CDR1 and CDR2 (germline): SGHRS, YFSETQ. CDR3 length equals 15 residues. The CDR3 spells CASSRQGARDNEQFF. For the CDR3, the DNA is TGCGCCAGCAGTCGACAGGGGGCGCGGGACAATGAGCAGTTCTTC.

The chain joins TRBV5-1 to TRBJ1-6; 8 nucleotides align to TRBD1. The CDR3 is 17 amino acids. The V gene end was trimmed by 0 bases and the J gene end by 10 bases; junction bases not matched to a gene: 12. The V gene's germline CDR1 is SGHRS and CDR2 YFSETQ. CDR3 in amino acids: CASSLAPPGTGDSPLHF. CDR3 sequence (DNA): TGCGCCAGCAGCTTGGCCCCGCCCGGGACAGGAGACTCACCCCTCCACTTT.